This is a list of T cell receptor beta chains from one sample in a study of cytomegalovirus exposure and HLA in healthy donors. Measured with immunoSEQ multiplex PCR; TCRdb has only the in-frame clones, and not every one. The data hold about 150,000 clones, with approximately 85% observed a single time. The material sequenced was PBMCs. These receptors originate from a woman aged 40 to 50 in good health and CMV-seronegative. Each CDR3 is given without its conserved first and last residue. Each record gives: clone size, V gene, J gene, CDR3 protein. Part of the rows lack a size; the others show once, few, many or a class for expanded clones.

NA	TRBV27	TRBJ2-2	ASSLSGGTGELF
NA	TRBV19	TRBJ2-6	ASSNHRAGANVLT
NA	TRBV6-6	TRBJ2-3	ASSSGGRAFGTQY
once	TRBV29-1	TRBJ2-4	SVSLGQKNIQY
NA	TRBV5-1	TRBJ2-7	ASSVAGTASYEQY
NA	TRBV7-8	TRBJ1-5	ASSLVPGMNQPQH
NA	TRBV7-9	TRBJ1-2	ASSKGQGYGYT
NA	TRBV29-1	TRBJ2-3	SVVRLSTDTQY
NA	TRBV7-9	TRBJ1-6	ASSSQDSPLH
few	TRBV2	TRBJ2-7	ASTKGPSEQY
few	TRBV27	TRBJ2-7	ASSRSGPRYEQY
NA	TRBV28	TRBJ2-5	ASSPGQVQETQY
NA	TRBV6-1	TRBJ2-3	ASSVRAGADTQY
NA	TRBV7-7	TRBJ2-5	ASSFTARETQY
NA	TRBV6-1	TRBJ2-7	ASRTGGHYEQY
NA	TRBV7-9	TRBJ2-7	SSRGQSYEQY
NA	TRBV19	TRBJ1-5	ASREQGPGQPQH
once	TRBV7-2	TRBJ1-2	ASSPRQGGNYGYT
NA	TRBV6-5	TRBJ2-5	ASSYSSRSTQY
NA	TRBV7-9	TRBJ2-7	SSSLVHYGSSYEQY
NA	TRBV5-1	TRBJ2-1	ASSSLAGGPGEQF
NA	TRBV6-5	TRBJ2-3	ASSYSNGADTQY
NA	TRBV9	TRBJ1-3	ASSSQRGGAGNTIY
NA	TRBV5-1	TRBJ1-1	ASSLLGEAF